This TCR beta chain was sequenced for a study of cytomegalovirus exposure and HLA in healthy donors. The PCR ran on 60 Vbeta and 13 Jbeta primers. Clones were read by immunoSEQ multiplex PCR, and TCRdb kept only the in-frame ones, dropping some. The sample has approximately 130,000 clones. The study's findings and limits: In an earlier analysis, most TCR beta V segments were productive about 87% or about 30% of the time.

While unrecorded immune exposures were likely, the donors were nominally healthy when sampled. Details on this clone: Its antigen is unknown.

Germline values: CDR1 SEHNR, CDR2 FQNEAQ (reference sequence). The V segment lost 6 bases and the J segment 2 bases; nucleotides outside the gene matches: 7. This CDR3 is built from 14 residues. Sample: PBMCs. The clonotype originates from an older woman in good health and CMV-seronegative. The V gene is TRBV7-9, the J gene TRBJ2-7; 7 nucleotides agree with TRBD2. CDR3 sequence (DNA): TGTGCCAGCAGTTTCGGGGGGTCGACCTACGAGCAGTACTTC. It translates to CASSFGGSTYEQYF.